The clone carrying this T cell receptor beta chain was picked up many times. What it binds is not known. As handled by the study authors: The distant-metastasis classifier for papillary thyroid cancer was built from CDR3 differences across clinicopathological groups. Using MiXCR, TCRdb re-called clones from the PCR reads. The V and J calls reflect TCRdb's pipeline rather than the authors' work. The table lists tens of thousands of clones, around a quarter of them singletons, with about 14% in the top ten. This specimen belongs to a study of metastatic and nonmetastatic thyroid tumors. Turning to the study itself: Comparative analysis of repertoires was undertaken across blood and tumor or nodule tissue obtained from malignant and benign thyroid patients.

With 5 bases removed from V and 2 bases from J, the gap between germline ends came to 7 bases. CDR3 length equals 13 residues. Per germline, CDR1 MDHEN and CDR2 SYDVKM. Broader study findings: Within blood and tumor, benign nodules reportedly had significantly lower TCR beta diversity than malignant thyroid tumors did.

Nobody among the patients had been given any treatment before thyroid surgery. Sequenced input: blood. This chain uses TRBV28 with TRBJ2-1; no definite D call. The receptor was isolated from a female donor with papillary thyroid cancer or a benign thyroid nodule (not recorded which). Some clones in this sample may be carry-over from other donors' samples. The CDR3 loop is CASSNTAYNEQFF. The CDR3 nucleotides read TGTGCCAGCAGTAATACAGCCTACAATGAGCAGTTCTTC.